This TCR beta chain stems from a study of T cells in women clearing cervical HPV infection. All participants had a single incident cervical HPV16 infection, and prevalent HPV16 infections were excluded. Measured with immunoSEQ multiplex PCR; TCRdb has only the in-frame clones, and not every one. This table lists tens of thousands of clones. What was sequenced was blood buffy coat. This receptor was taken from a woman between 18 and 70 years old with a cervical HPV16 infection that either progressed to CIN3+ or cleared (not recorded which).

The CDR3 loop is CASSFRGDYFSEQFF. CDR3 DNA (partial): TGTGCCAGCAGCTTTAGGGGTGATTATTTTAGTGAG. J is TRBJ2-1 and V is TRBV11-2, with a weak D call TRBD1 (5 bases). From the germline J gene comes the end of the CDR3, since the read stops 3 residues before it. With 3 bases removed from V and 9 bases from J, the gap between germline ends came to 18 bases. The CDR3 contains 15 residues. CDR1 and CDR2 from the germline V gene are SGHAT and FQNNGV.